This record covers a single T cell receptor (beta chain). What it binds is unknown. The data were obtained in a study of shared clonotypes between healthy human individuals. Study context: CD8 memory received one plate per donor, CD8 naive two, CD4 memory three and CD4 naive three. Study-wide findings and caveats: Rarefaction analysis demonstrated incomplete sorted-subset sequencing notwithstanding large depth.

This table comes from immunoSEQ multiplex PCR, and its TCRdb copy is limited to in-frame clones, with some not included. This sample has a few million clones, with 85% to 95% found just once. Memory CD4+ cells were the fraction left after CD45RA+ naive selection. The TCR was taken from a young man in good health. Sample: naive CD4+ T cells sorted from blood. Subset noted: CD45RA+ positively selected.

The CDR3 reads CASSLMSGGKSYEQYF. The CDR3 DNA follows: TGTGCCAGCAGCTTGATGTCAGGGGGCAAGTCCTACGAGCAGTACTTC. V gene TRBV5-4 combines with J gene TRBJ2-7, with TRBD1 identical over 8 bases. Losses at the gene ends were 1 base for V and 1 base for J; bases not matched to a gene: 7. The germline CDR1 and CDR2 sequences are SGHNT and YYREEE (reference sequence). The CDR3 covers 16 residues.